This is a list of T cell receptor beta chains from one sample in a study of cytomegalovirus exposure and HLA in healthy donors. Method: immunoSEQ multiplex PCR; TCRdb's copy keeps in-frame clones and lacks some. The repertoire consists of 100,000 or so clones, with roughly 75% occurring once and the leading ten covering under 8.5%. Sequencing was carried out using PBMCs. The receptors derive from a young man in good health and CMV-seronegative. Both conserved end residues are part of each CDR3. Each record gives: J gene, V gene, CDR3 length, clone size, D gene, CDR3 DNA, CDR3 protein. A D gene is named only where the DNA matches it firmly. Expanded clones are given a class, and other clones once, few, many or no size at all.

TRBJ2-3 | TRBV5-6 | 15 | - | TRBD2 | TGTGCCAGCAGTCCTCTGACTAGCGGCACAGATACGCAGTATTTT | CASSPLTSGTDTQYF
TRBJ2-7 | TRBV6-6 | 12 | - | - | TGTGCCAGCAGTTACCTGCGTGGCGAGCAGTACTTC | CASSYLRGEQYF
TRBJ2-2 | TRBV5-1 | 15 | - | - | TGCGCCAGCTGCCTGGGTTTAGGGGACACCGGGGAGCTGTTTTTT | CASCLGLGDTGELFF
TRBJ1-5 | TRBV6-1 | 14 | - | - | TGTGCCAGCAGTGTGGTTGGGCAGAATCAGCCCCAGCATTTT | CASSVVGQNQPQHF
TRBJ2-7 | TRBV5-4 | 16 | - | TRBD1 | TGTGCCAGCAGCTCCCCACCGGGACAGGGGACCTACGAGCAGTACTTC | CASSSPPGQGTYEQYF
TRBJ1-5 | TRBV5-1 | 13 | - | - | TGCGCCAGCAGCCAAAACAGAGATCAGCCCCAGCATTTT | CASSQNRDQPQHF
TRBJ1-1 | TRBV4-1 | 17 | - | - | TGCGCCAGCAGCCAATCCCCCGTGGGGGCTATCTTGACTGAAGCTTTCTTT | CASSQSPVGAILTEAFF
TRBJ2-7 | TRBV4-2 | 15 | - | - | TGTGCCAGCAGCCAAGATAGGAGAAACCCCTACGAGCAGTACTTC | CASSQDRRNPYEQYF
TRBJ2-2 | TRBV4-1 | 13 | few | - | TGCGCCAGCAGCTTCTACAGCACCGGGGAGCTGTTTTTT | CASSFYSTGELFF
TRBJ2-7 | TRBV2 | 15 | - | TRBD2 | TGTGCCAGCAGCGGGGGGCAGCGGGGGGGACGCGAGCAGTACTTC | CASSGGQRGGREQYF
TRBJ1-5 | TRBV19 | 11 | - | - | TGTGCCAGTAGTGGCCATCAGCCCCAGCATTTT | CASSGHQPQHF
TRBJ1-1 | TRBV7-3 | 13 | - | - | TGTGCCAGCAGCTCAAGACAGAACACTGAAGCTTTCTTT | CASSSRQNTEAFF
TRBJ1-1 | TRBV30 | 14 | - | TRBD1 | TGTGCCTGCGCGCCGGGACAGGGGTACACTGAAGCTTTCTTT | CACAPGQGYTEAFF
TRBJ2-3 | TRBV19 | 14 | - | - | TGTGCCAGTAGTATGAGGGTAGTCACAGATACGCAGTATTTT | CASSMRVVTDTQYF
TRBJ2-7 | TRBV11-1 | 17 | - | TRBD2 | TGTGCCAGCAGCTTAGGAGTCACTAGCGGGAACTCCTACGAGCAGTACTTC | CASSLGVTSGNSYEQYF
TRBJ2-5 | TRBV7-9 | 16 | - | TRBD1 | TGTGCCAGCAGCCCCGAGACAGGGGGCGTGGAAGAGACCCAGTACTTC | CASSPETGGVEETQYF
TRBJ1-1 | TRBV4-2 | 15 | - | TRBD1 | TGTGCCAGCAGCCCTACAATAGGGGGCGGCACTGAAGCTTTCTTT | CASSPTIGGGTEAFF
TRBJ2-5 | TRBV5-1 | 21 | - | TRBD1 | TGCGCCAGCAGCTTGAGTACTCGGACAGGGGGGACGGGGCAGGCCCAAGAGACCCAGTACTTC | CASSLSTRTGGTGQAQETQYF
TRBJ1-2 | TRBV10-2 | 14 | few | - | TGCGCCAGCAGACCCCCAGACAGCGGGCATGGCTACACCTTC | CASRPPDSGHGYTF
TRBJ1-2 | TRBV5-1 | 13 | - | - | TGCGCCAGCAGCTTGGTAGGGGCTGAAGGCTACACCTTC | CASSLVGAEGYTF
TRBJ2-7 | TRBV28 | 14 | - | TRBD1 | TGTGCCAGCAGTTTTGGGGGACAGGGCTACGAGCAGTACTTC | CASSFGGQGYEQYF
TRBJ1-5 | TRBV18 | 16 | - | - | TGTGCCAGCTCACCAGGGAGGGGGAATAGCAATCAGCCCCAGCATTTT | CASSPGRGNSNQPQHF
TRBJ2-1 | TRBV6-4 | 13 | few | - | TGTGCCAGCAGTGAGGCGGAGACCAATGAGCAGTTCTTC | CASSEAETNEQFF
TRBJ2-5 | TRBV2 | 14 | - | - | TGTGCCAGCAGTGGGGGGGTGTACCAAGAGACCCAGTACTTC | CASSGGVYQETQYF
TRBJ1-6 | TRBV4-1 | 16 | once | TRBD1 | TGCGCCAGCAGCCGGGATACCGGGACAGACAATTCACCCCTCCACTTT | CASSRDTGTDNSPLHF
TRBJ1-2 | TRBV30 | 13 | - | - | TGTGCCTGCCGGGGACTCAACAGGAACGGCTACACCTTC | CACRGLNRNGYTF
TRBJ2-7 | TRBV28 | 14 | few | TRBD1 | TGTGCCAGCACCAGACAGGGGGATTGGTACGAGCAGTACTTC | CASTRQGDWYEQYF
TRBJ1-6 | TRBV11-3 | 12 | once | TRBD1 | TGTGCCAGCAGCGGACAGGGGGGATTTCTTCACTTT | CASSGQGGFLHF
TRBJ2-5 | TRBV4-2 | 13 | - | - | TGTGCCAGCAGCCAAAGGACTGAAGAGACCCAGTACTTC | CASSQRTEETQYF
TRBJ1-2 | TRBV11-2 | 16 | - | - | TGTGCCAGCAGCGGGGGCGGACGCCGGACACCCTATGGCTACACCTTC | CASSGGGRRTPYGYTF
TRBJ2-2 | TRBV13 | 15 | - | TRBD2 | TGTGCCAGCAGCTCGAGCGGGGGGTACACCGGGGAGCTGTTTTTT | CASSSSGGYTGELFF
TRBJ2-3 | TRBV19 | 21 | - | TRBD2 | TGTGCCAGTAGTATGGTTCGCCTAACTAGCGGGAGGACCTATAACACAGATACGCAGTATTTT | CASSMVRLTSGRTYNTDTQYF
TRBJ2-7 | TRBV4-3 | 17 | - | TRBD2 | TGCGCCAGCAGCCAAGGAAGTAGCGGGGCGGCAAGTTACGAGCAGTACTTC | CASSQGSSGAASYEQYF
TRBJ2-2 | TRBV5-7 | 16 | - | TRBD1 | TGTGCCAGCAGCCCAGGGACAGACGCGAACACCGGGGAGCTGTTTTTT | CASSPGTDANTGELFF
TRBJ1-5 | TRBV6-1 | 15 | - | - | TGTGCCAGCAGCCAGGGAATTTTAGACAATCAGCCCCAGCATTTT | CASSQGILDNQPQHF
TRBJ2-1 | TRBV4-2 | 15 | - | TRBD2 | TGTGCCAGCAGCCTTGGACTAGCGGGGGACTATGAGCAGTTCTTC | CASSLGLAGDYEQFF
TRBJ2-4 | TRBV30 | 15 | - | - | TGTGCCTGGAGTGGGCAGGGGCTAGCCAAAAACATTCAGTACTTC | CAWSGQGLAKNIQYF
TRBJ1-1 | TRBV6-1 | 14 | many | - | TGTGCCAGCAGTGAATCTGGGAGTCGCACTGAAGCTTTCTTT | CASSESGSRTEAFF
TRBJ1-5 | TRBV5-1 | 15 | - | TRBD1 | TGCGCCAGCAGCGCCGGGACAGGGGGCCCTCAGCCCCAGCATTTT | CASSAGTGGPQPQHF
TRBJ2-3 | TRBV10-3 | 16 | - | - | TGTGCCATCAGGCTCGTGGGGGCTGAGGGCACAGATACGCAGTATTTT | CAIRLVGAEGTDTQYF
TRBJ2-7 | TRBV2 | 14 | - | TRBD1 | TGTGCCAGCAGTGTAGACAGGGCCTCCTACGAGCAGTACTTC | CASSVDRASYEQYF
TRBJ2-7 | TRBV28 | 13 | - | - | TGTGCCACCTGGGCAGGGTCGGCTAACGAGCAGTACTTC | CATWAGSANEQYF
TRBJ2-3 | TRBV5-1 | 15 | - | - | TGCGCCAGCAGCTTGGATGGAGGGCCCACAGATACGCAGTATTTT | CASSLDGGPTDTQYF
TRBJ1-4 | TRBV5-1 | 18 | once | - | TGCGCCAGCAGGTATAATCCGGGACATACGTCCCCCAATGAAAAACTGTTTTTT | CASRYNPGHTSPNEKLFF
TRBJ1-2 | TRBV7-9 | 15 | - | - | TGTGCCAGCAGCTTAGGAACCGGGACATTGGGTGGCTACACCTTC | CASSLGTGTLGGYTF
TRBJ2-7 | TRBV10-1 | 13 | - | - | TGCGCCAGCAGTGGGGACATCCGACACGAGCAGTACTTC | CASSGDIRHEQYF
TRBJ1-2 | TRBV7-9 | 14 | - | TRBD1 | TGTGCCAGCAGCTCCCGGACAGGGGTCTATGGCTACACCTTC | CASSSRTGVYGYTF
TRBJ1-1 | TRBV5-5 | 15 | - | - | TGTGCCAGCAGCTTTAGGGGGGGCAGAAGCCCTGAAGCTTTCTTT | CASSFRGGRSPEAFF
TRBJ1-1 | TRBV10-2 | 16 | - | TRBD1 | TGCGCCAGCAGTGAGCTGGCAGGGGGTAGGAACACTGAAGCTTTCTTT | CASSELAGGRNTEAFF
TRBJ1-1 | TRBV6-1 | 15 | few | - | TGTGCCAGCAGTGAATTAAGCGTACCGAACACTGAAGCTTTCTTT | CASSELSVPNTEAFF
TRBJ2-4 | TRBV27 | 11 | - | - | TGTGCCAGCAGTCTCGGAGACATTCAGTACTTC | CASSLGDIQYF
TRBJ2-1 | TRBV7-2 | 15 | - | TRBD2 | TGTGCCAGCAGCTTACAAGCGGGGGAGAACAATGAGCAGTTCTTC | CASSLQAGENNEQFF
TRBJ1-2 | TRBV7-2 | 14 | - | TRBD1 | TGTGCCAGCAGCTTAGGGGGGGACAGCCTCAGCTACACCTTC | CASSLGGDSLSYTF
TRBJ1-2 | TRBV20-1 | 11 | - | TRBD1 | TGCAGTGTCGCAGGGGGCGAGGGCTACACCTTC | CSVAGGEGYTF
TRBJ1-4 | TRBV5-1 | 15 | - | - | TGCGCCAGCAGCCTCGAACCGGACAGAAATGAAAAACTGTTTTTT | CASSLEPDRNEKLFF
TRBJ2-1 | TRBV5-1 | 16 | few | - | TGCGCCAGCAGCCGGCTCCCTTTGGACAGCTACAATGAGCAGTTCTTC | CASSRLPLDSYNEQFF
TRBJ1-2 | TRBV6-1 | 15 | - | TRBD1 | TGTGCCAGCAGTGAAGCGCTAGGACAGGGGAATGGCTACACCTTC | CASSEALGQGNGYTF
TRBJ2-2 | TRBV29-1 | 13 | - | - | TGCAGCGTTGATAATATGAGGGCCGGGGAGCTGTTTTTT | CSVDNMRAGELFF
TRBJ2-7 | TRBV4-1 | 17 | - | TRBD2 | TGCGCCAGCAGCCAAGGGGTTTTAGCGGGGGGGAATTACGAGCAGTACTTC | CASSQGVLAGGNYEQYF